This T cell receptor beta chain was sequenced for a study of cytomegalovirus exposure and HLA in healthy donors (TCRdb year 2017). At the level of the whole study: An earlier analysis of fewer than 750 of the donors reported approximately 280 Gb of sequence data and around 100 million unique TCR beta sequences obtained from 180 million or so T cells. Roughly 290 gigabases of sequencing data and around 80 million unique TCR sequences made up an early release that covered some 640 HLA-typed donors. The genetic ancestry cluster associated with self-reported Caucasian donors included 81% of the 398 genotyped donors. The study aimed to test whether cataloging public T cell receptors could reveal signatures of past pathogen exposure. The study used immunosequencing to profile the T cell repertoires of some 600 subjects and linked those repertoires to cytomegalovirus serostatus. Along with the approximately 700-subject first cohort, a separate validation cohort of over a hundred different subjects was used. The study combined high-throughput TCR immunosequencing, statistical association of individual TCRs with disease status, and machine learning to predict cytomegalovirus infection status. A later analysis re-analyzed previously published TCR beta repertoires from 666 donors and added high-resolution HLA genotyping to study TCR occurrence patterns. The later analysis used no new phenotypic data to find candidate immune exposures, relying instead on TCR beta sequences and their occurrence across donors. To decide whether each TCR beta V gene segment behaved as functional or pseudogenic, an earlier analysis of over 500 of the donors relied on high-throughput TCR beta sequencing. Donor age, sex, ethnicity and CMV serostatus were collected together with the repertoire data. A later genetic analysis used genome-wide SNP genotypes for about 60% of the roughly 700 donors, treating that subset as a discovery cohort. Every discovery cohort repertoire had been produced on one sequencing platform. Class I and class II HLA loci were covered by the typing at four-digit resolution. Typing coverage varied by locus: roughly 620-640 donors for A, B, C, DRB1 and DQB1; more than 500 for DQA1; more than 600 for DPA1; around 490 for DPB1. Several DR-DQ haplotypes were handled as single units for association and clustering because linkage in the cohort was strong. Across approximately 400 genotyped donors of the cohort, an average of about 200,000 unique TCR beta nucleotide sequences per donor were sequenced, and roughly a sixth of those sequences were non-productive.

The germline V gene sets CDR1 to SQVTM and CDR2 to ANQGSEA. V is trimmed back by 7 bases and J by 5 bases, and the junction contains 6 bases that no gene match accounts for. Spanning cysteine to phenylalanine, the CDR3 consists of 13 amino acids. Only the CDR3 DNA is retained, 39 bases long and in frame from the first base. Library preparation employed the immunoSEQ multiplex PCR assay. The multiplex PCR relied on a mix of 60 forward primers for TCR Vbeta segments and 13 reverse primers for TCR Jbeta segments. The CDR3 region of rearranged TCR beta genes was amplified from genomic DNA by a multiplex PCR assay. On the Illumina HiSeq System, the amplified TCR beta libraries were sequenced as 87-base-pair reads. The original methods were these. In a later analysis, tens of millions of unique TCR beta chains were counted across the approximately 620 repertoires, and approximately 9.9 million of these chains were shared by at least two donors. To remove PCR and sequencing errors, raw reads were error-corrected and collapsed into unique sequences using a nearest-neighbor algorithm that merged closely related sequences. V, D and J gene segments were assigned by aligning CDR3 sequences to IMGT reference sequences. For a sequence to be retained, a match of at least six nucleotides was required to both a V gene segment and a J gene segment. A rearrangement counted as productive if the CDR3 had no stop codons and remained in frame with V and J, and every other rearrangement counted as non-productive. Following IMGT convention, CDR3 was defined as the stretch from the second conserved V-encoded cysteine to the conserved J-encoded phenylalanine. The earlier analysis of about 570 of the donors excluded any sequence lacking an unambiguous match to a single V gene segment. An earlier analysis of 450 to 650 of the donors called V segments functional above 56.7% productive rearrangements and segregating when the between-donor standard deviation exceeded 5%. A statistical classification framework was developed to diagnose cytomegalovirus status using the catalog of TCR beta chain sequences. In a later analysis, V and J genes were assigned by comparing TCR nucleotide sequences against IMGT/GENE-DB human TR gene sequences. In a later analysis, CDR3 sequences and most-parsimonious VDJ recombination scenarios were assigned using the TCRdist pipeline. In a later analysis, every TCR beta chain was defined by the combination of its CDR3 amino acid sequence and its V-gene family, and reads without a unique V-gene family were dropped. In a later analysis, around 600 highly shared, low-generation-probability nucleotide sequences were removed to address suspected cross-contamination and a sequencing artifact. In a later analysis, a clonal expansion index for each public chain was calculated from normalized within-repertoire ranks of inferred template counts. Generation probabilities in a later analysis came from a VDJ recombination model fitted to out-of-frame rearrangements, and those results were checked against IGoR. Hypergeometric tests were used in a later analysis to score TCR-TCR, TCR-HLA and TCR-CMV co-occurrence, with a repertoire-size bias correction applied to the TCR pairs. False discovery rates were estimated in a later analysis by permuting HLA or CMV assignments 20 times. In a later analysis, co-occurring TCRs were grouped using DBSCAN, and TCRdist sequence similarity was added for clustering within HLA-allele-positive subsets. Repertoires with fewer than 30,000 or more than 120,000 public chains were left out of co-occurrence clustering, as were roughly five repertoires with anomalous nucleotide sharing. TCRdb carries this immuneACCESS record with in-frame sequences only. Its versions omit some clonotypes, under half of them owing to an unresolved V gene in the studies checked, with the rest unexplained. That table gives V, J and clone size, and the DNA gave D and trimming. The sample yields approximately 170,000 clones; 68% were counted once. The leading ten clones occupy about 1.3% of the sample.

Study-level results and caveats: A later genetic analysis associated a missense DCLRE1C variant with V-gene and J-gene trimming of TCR beta chains, and an independent cohort replicated the association. A further reported finding was that TCR beta sequences accurately predicted the HLA-A and HLA-B alleles for most subjects in the first cohort. Roughly uniform sequencing depth across donors was assumed in presence/absence analyses, although this assumption may not hold. The earlier analysis of around 600 of the donors excluded roughly 17 rarely observed V segments, including chromosome 9 orphons, because counts were too low. In both the original and validation cohorts, the classifier was reported to diagnose cytomegalovirus status with high specificity and sensitivity. Most TCR sequences were observed very rarely across donors, whereas some public TCRs were present in many individuals. Most CMV-associated TCR beta chains appeared to be HLA-restricted in a later analysis, and the HLA associations seemed to be driven largely by CMV exposure. The 87-base-pair reads could not distinguish some IMGT-functional V segments, including TRBV6-2 and TRBV6-3, so those segments were excluded. The authors suggested that the approach could potentially be extended to other disease states and immunological phenotypes. A later analysis found that TCR association rates varied across HLA loci, with DRB1 alleles showing the most associated TCRs and HLA-C alleles the fewest. A later genetic analysis reported fewer N-insertions in productive TCRs among donors in an Asian-associated ancestry cluster than the roughly 650-donor mean. In a later analysis, several top co-occurrence clusters were reported to appear linked to parvovirus B19, influenza, CMV and Epstein-Barr virus. The sequencing pipeline was judged likely to have produced a cluster of highly shared sequence variants as a technical artifact. When HLA alleles, especially DR and DQ, strongly co-occurred, TCR associations were difficult to assign to individual alleles. The study listed 150 to 200 TCR beta chains as associated with cytomegalovirus. Correlated functional status among segregating V segments might be attributable to linkage disequilibrium, but an unknown experimental factor could not be ruled out. In an earlier analysis of some 500 of the donors, most TCR beta V segments appeared in productive rearrangements about 87% or about 30% of the time, broadly matching IMGT annotations. In this cohort, only TCR beta chains were sequenced, and detectable features were limited by the absence of alpha or paired-chain data. In a later analysis, HLA-associated TCR beta chains were found to be more clonally expanded and to have lower generation probabilities than equally common non-associated chains. Because HLA typing was unavailable for some donors at each locus, only the typed subset was used in association tests. At a false discovery rate of 0.05, a later analysis linked 15,000 to 20,000 TCR beta sequences to specific HLA alleles. In vitro tests confirmed that three of the cytomegalovirus-associated TCR beta chains recognize cytomegalovirus antigens. Immune exposure information for the cohort was limited to CMV serostatus.

On this clone: The antigen this receptor binds is unknown. Per-base quality was not reported, and no clone a single base away is much larger than it.

The cohort comprised 666 healthy bone marrow donors. At the time of sampling, all cohort members were nominally healthy, though unrecorded immune exposures were likely present. The donor tested CMV seronegative, placing the donor among the 300 to 450 seronegative members of the cohort. A peripheral blood sample was collected from each donor, and TCR beta sequencing was performed on peripheral blood mononuclear cells. Genomic DNA was extracted from the blood cell samples with the Qiagen DNeasy Blood Extraction Kit. Sequences were obtained from PBMCs. This receptor chain uses TRBV29-1 and TRBJ2-1; TRBD2 fits 9 bases in the junction. This sequence originates from a middle-aged man in good health and CMV-seronegative. The CDR3 in this case is CSAKRGANNEQFF. The bases read TGCAGCGCCAAGCGGGGGGCTAACAATGAGCAGTTCTTC.